This record covers a single T cell receptor beta chain. No cognate antigen has been identified for it. Base qualities are not recorded, but no much larger clone differs from it by a single base. Inclusive of the bounding cysteine and phenylalanine, the CDR3 is 16 residues long. Left in the record is the CDR3 DNA by itself, 48 bases read in frame from the first base. From the germline V gene (reference sequence), CDR1 is SEHNR and CDR2 is FQNEAQ. Trimming accounts for 5 bases at V and 6 bases at J, while the number of junction bases matched to no gene is 10. This record belongs to a study of TIL therapy for anti-PD-1-resistant metastatic lung cancer listed by TCRdb under 2021. Background for the entire study: Tumors were harvested prior to any PD-1/PD-L1 blockade, after which nivolumab was administered to patients, and lymphodepletion, expanded TIL infusion and IL-2 were given to patients who progressed. Across the cohort, whole-exome sequencing showed a median non-synonymous tumor mutation burden of roughly 1.5 mutations per megabase. The cohort was composed predominantly of lung adenocarcinoma, with a few EGFR-mutant and two ALK-rearranged tumors included, and half of patients were identified as current or former smokers. Clonotypes were tracked across tumor, expanded TIL product and serial blood samples by T cell receptor beta sequencing of tumor and peripheral blood. Enrolled patients had a median age of about 50 years (range about 38-85) and a median tumor PD-L1 proportion score of around 6%.

Overall results and qualifications from the work: Because the cohort was highly selected, with more treatment-naive, never-smoker and oncogene-addicted patients than is typical, generalizability is limited. The baseline peripheral repertoire was partially replaced by infused TIL clonotypes, which then decayed over months, and no apparent association between persistence and response was found. The study protocol defined all tumor marker inferences as exploratory.

The sample's time point label, in plain terms: pre-treatment sample, taken before nivolumab and TIL therapy. Between late 2017 and 2020, a dual-center phase I trial enrolled adults who had stage 4 NSCLC. The samples were drawn from an open-label, single-arm phase I trial testing tumor-infiltrating lymphocyte therapy combined with nivolumab in advanced non-small cell lung cancer. Blood mononuclear cells were isolated from EDTA tubes by Ficoll gradient and were snap-frozen as pellets, and DNA was extracted with a Qiagen mini-prep kit. TCR beta CDR3 regions were amplified from genomic DNA by bias-controlled multiplex PCR with the immunoSEQ v3 hsTCRB kit. The TCR libraries were sequenced on an Illumina NextSeq 500 to approximately 2 million read pairs for survey level or about 5-6.5 million read pairs for deep level. Per the original workflow: Clonality was reported by immunoSEQ Analyzer software, which also assigned V, D and J genes and filtered out non-productive sequences. To compare repertoires between infused TIL and blood, productive Simpson clonality was used along with the Morisita overlap index of productive TRB rearrangements. Absolute clonotype counts in blood were estimated as lymphocyte count times CD3+ fraction times the clone's productive frequency. The table comes from immuneACCESS by way of TCRdb, which keeps in-frame sequences with V and J called. Part of the clones is missing from these tables; in studies checked, under half for an unresolved V gene and the rest for unknown reasons. The V and J calls and clone size are taken from that table; D and trimming were inferred from the DNA. For this sample the table gives about 60,000 clones, of which roughly 66% were detected only once. Clones ranked in the top ten supply around 6.6% of the sample.

The sequences come from blood, collected at baseline. This sequence uses TRBV7-9 and TRBJ2-1; 10 bases in between match TRBD1. The sequence was obtained from a person aged 25 to 80 with non-small cell lung cancer. In nucleotides, the sequence is TGTGCCAGCAGCCCTAGACCGGGACAGGGGCTCAATGAGCAGTTCTTC. Its translation is CASSPRPGQGLNEQFF.